The present T cell receptor beta chain was sequenced within a study of T cell responses to AZD1222 COVID-19 vaccine. This CDR3 is built from 12 residues. The germline CDR1 and CDR2 sequences are SGHTA and FQGNSA. V was pared by 1 base and J by 11 bases, with 10 bases between. TCRdb's table, derived via immunoSEQ multiplex PCR, lists solely in-frame clones and lacks some. The sample includes some 110,000 clones, roughly 87% of them seen just once. This clonotype was obtained from an adult who received the AZD1222 COVID-19 vaccine. The chain couples TRBV7-2 to TRBJ2-3; D is possibly TRBD2 (7 bases). Source: peripheral blood, taken 28 days after the second AZD1222 dose. CDR3 DNA: TGTGCCAGCAGCTTAGAGGGGGGGTTGCAGTATTTT. It specifies CASSLEGGLQYF.